This T cell receptor (beta chain) was recovered during a study of shared clonotypes between healthy human individuals. Study results and caveats: All-four-donor shared clonotypes had higher generation probabilities than non-shared clonotypes did.

Profiling relied on immunoSEQ multiplex PCR, and the TCRdb table lists in-frame clones only, not all of them. The sample lists about 1.1 million clones, approximately 80% occurring once. Concerning this clone itself: Its specificity is not known.

Germline CDR1 is MDHEN and CDR2 is SYDVKM. This CDR3 is built from 16 residues. The J segment lost 4 bases and the V segment lost 5 bases, leaving 11 bases of the junction unmatched. The clonotype was recovered from a man aged 18 to 29 in good health. Some clones in this sample may be carry-over from other donors' samples. The sequencing sample was made of memory CD4+ T cells from PBMCs. The subset is: CD45RA-negative fraction. The chain combines TRBV28 with TRBJ2-7, with 10 bases aligning to TRBD2. The CDR3 nucleotides read TGTGCCAGCAGTCGTACCACTAGCGGGACCTCTTACGAGCAGTACTTC. It codes for CASSRTTSGTSYEQYF. Together with reference TRBV28 and TRBJ2-7, the CDR3 gives the full variable domain: DVKVTQSSRYLVKRTGEKVFLECVQDMDHENMFWYRQDPGLGLRLIYFSYDVKMKEKGDIPEGYSVSREKKERFSLILESASTNQTSMYLCASSRTTSGTSYEQYFGPGTRLTVT.